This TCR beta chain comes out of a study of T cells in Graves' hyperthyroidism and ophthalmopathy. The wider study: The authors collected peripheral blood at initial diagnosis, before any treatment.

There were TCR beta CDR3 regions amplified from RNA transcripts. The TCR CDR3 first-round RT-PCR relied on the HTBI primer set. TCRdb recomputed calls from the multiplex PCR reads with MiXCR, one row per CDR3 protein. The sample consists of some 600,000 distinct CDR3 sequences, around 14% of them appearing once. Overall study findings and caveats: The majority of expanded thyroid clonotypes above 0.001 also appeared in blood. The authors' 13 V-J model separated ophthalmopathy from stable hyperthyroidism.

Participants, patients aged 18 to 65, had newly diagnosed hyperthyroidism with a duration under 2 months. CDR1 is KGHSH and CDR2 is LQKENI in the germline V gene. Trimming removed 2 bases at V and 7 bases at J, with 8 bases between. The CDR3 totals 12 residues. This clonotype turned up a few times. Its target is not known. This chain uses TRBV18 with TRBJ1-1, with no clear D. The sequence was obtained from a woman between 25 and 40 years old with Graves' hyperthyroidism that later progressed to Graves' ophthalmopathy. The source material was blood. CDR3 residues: CASSPMGGEAFF. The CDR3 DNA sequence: TGTGCCAGCTCACCAATGGGAGGTGAAGCTTTCTTT.